Below, 24 T cell receptor beta chains from the same sample are listed, as sequenced in a study of blood T cell repertoires in COVID-19. The assay was immunoSEQ multiplex PCR, and TCRdb's table has in-frame clones only and misses some. The sample carries over 400,000 clones, roughly nine tenths recorded once. Sequencing input: PBMCs or T cells enriched from blood (not recorded which). The receptors shown here come from an older woman who had recovered from COVID-19.

The chain couples TRBV6-5 to TRBJ1-2; the D gene is possibly TRBD1 (6 bases). The germline V gene has CDR1 MNHEY and CDR2 SVGAGI. V gave up 8 bases and J gave up 4 bases, with 14 bases separating them. CDR3 length: 13 residues. CDR3 loop: CASRHGQPYGYTF. The CDR3 region has the DNA TGTGCCAGCCGTCACGGACAGCCCTATGGCTACACCTTC.

The genes are TRBV3-1 (or the pseudogene TRBV3-2) and TRBJ2-7, with D perhaps matching TRBD2 (5 bases). CDR1 is LGHDT and CDR2 is YNNKEL in the germline V gene (reference sequence). Deletions cut 4 bases from V and 3 bases from J, with 10 bases between. The CDR3 has 13 amino acids. The CDR3 nucleotides read TGTGCCAGCAGCCTAGCGAATTTCTACGAGCAGTACTTC. It is translated as CASSLANFYEQYF.

The rearrangement links TRBV5-1 to TRBJ1-2; TRBD1 agrees at 10 bases. Germline CDR1 SGHRS, CDR2 YFSETQ. J lost 6 bases, V lost 1 base, and 9 bases had no gene match. The CDR3 consists of 16 residues. The CDR3 is CASSLTAGTGENGYTF. The CDR3 region has the DNA TGCGCCAGCAGCTTGACCGCCGGGACAGGGGAGAATGGCTACACCTTC.

J is TRBJ1-1 and V is TRBV5-1; possible D gene TRBD1, 5 bases. Germline CDR1 reads SGHRS; CDR2 reads YFSETQ. The CDR3 totals 14 residues. V lost 1 base, J lost 4 bases, and 11 bases lay in between. In DNA, the CDR3 is TGCGCCAGCAGCTTGCAGGGTGGGATCACTGAAGCTTTCTTT. This sequence encodes CASSLQGGITEAFF.

This clone has only a few counts. V and J are TRBV4-2 and TRBJ2-2, with 14 bases aligning to TRBD2. Germline assignment: CDR1 LGHNA and CDR2 YNFKEQ. CDR3 length equals 17 residues. The ends lost 1 base at V and 4 bases at J; junction bases unmatched: 2. DNA for the CDR3: TGTGCCAGCAGCCAAGGGACTAGCGGGGGGAGCACCGGGGAGCTGTTTTTT. This gives the protein CASSQGTSGGSTGELFF.

In this sample, this clone turned up once. The chain employs TRBV4-1 and TRBJ2-3; tentative D call: TRBD1 (6 bases). V lost 2 bases and J 4 bases, leaving 13 bases between the germline ends. The CDR3 is 15 residues long. Germline CDR1 reads MGHRA; CDR2 reads YSYEKL. DNA for the CDR3: TGCGCCAGCAGCCAAATACAGGGTAGGTCAGATACGCAGTATTTT. This translates into CASSQIQGRSDTQYF.

The CDR3 sequence: CATGSQGGPYEQYV. In nucleotides, the CDR3 is TGTGCCACCGGGTCGCAAGGGGGTCCCTACGAGCAGTACGTC. The J gene is TRBJ2-7, the V gene TRBV10-3; perhaps TRBD1 as D (6 bases). Trimming cost V 10 bases and J 2 bases, with 18 bases left between them. The CDR3 has 14 amino acids. CDR1 ENHRY and CDR2 SYGVKD come from the germline V gene.

This clone has a single count. This chain links TRBV10-1 with TRBJ1-5; D not certain. The CDR3 has 14 amino acids. Deletions cut 4 bases from V and 4 bases from J, with 11 bases between. Germline V gene data show CDR1 as WNHNN and CDR2 as SYGVQD (reference sequence). CDR3 region: CASSGPEVNQPQHF. The CDR3 bases are TGCGCCAGCAGTGGGCCGGAGGTAAATCAGCCCCAGCATTTT.

A word on this clone: The sample has other DNA sequences that encode this CDR3 too. The rearrangement joins TRBV2 to TRBJ2-3; 12 bases are shared with TRBD2. The CDR3 has 15 residues. Germline loops: CDR1 SNHLY, CDR2 FYNNEI. J lost 2 bases, V lost 6 bases, and 3 bases had no gene match. As DNA, the CDR3 is TGTGCCAGCAGCGGACTAGCGGGGAACACAGATACGCAGTATTTT. This translates into CASSGLAGNTDTQYF.

The rearrangement joins TRBV24-1 to TRBJ1-5; D unclear. The V gene lost 5 bases and the J gene lost 0 bases, with 10 bases spanning the gap. The CDR3 is 15 residues long. CDR1 and CDR2 from the germline V gene are KGHDR and SFDVKD. CDR3 residues: CATSAAGSSNQPQHF. Here the CDR3 DNA reads TGTGCCACCAGTGCGGCCGGGAGTAGCAATCAGCCCCAGCATTTT.

The chain uses TRBV28 and TRBJ2-7; possible D gene TRBD2, 5 bases. Deletions cut 5 bases from V and 2 bases from J, with 13 bases between. The CDR3 has 14 residues. The germline V gene has CDR1 MDHEN and CDR2 SYDVKM. The CDR3 DNA reads as TGTGCCAGCAGTCTCGACTACAGAGCCTACGAGCAGTACTTC. It specifies CASSLDYRAYEQYF. Full variable domain (missing parts from reference TRBV28 and TRBJ2-7): DVKVTQSSRYLVKRTGEKVFLECVQDMDHENMFWYRQDPGLGLRLIYFSYDVKMKEKGDIPEGYSVSREKKERFSLILESASTNQTSMYLCASSLDYRAYEQYFGPGTRLTVT.

This clone was detected only a few times. V usage is TRBV6-2 or TRBV6-3 and J usage is TRBJ1-3; the match to TRBD1 covers 7 bases. CDR3 length: 17 residues. Germline V gene lookup returns CDR1 MNHEY and CDR2 SVGEGT. With 6 bases clipped from V and 0 bases from J, the junction kept 11 bases outside the gene matches. The CDR3 here is CASSHHSGTASGNTIYF. CDR3 nucleotide sequence: TGTGCCAGCAGCCACCACTCTGGGACAGCCTCTGGAAACACCATATATTTT.

This clone showed up just a few times. The chain joins TRBV5-1 to TRBJ1-3; 10 bases map to TRBD1. The J segment lost 7 bases and the V segment lost 4 bases, leaving 2 bases of the junction unmatched. Per germline, CDR1 SGHRS and CDR2 YFSETQ. The CDR3 contains 13 residues. CDR3 in DNA: TGCGCCAGCAGCGTGGGACAGGGGAACACCATATATTTT. Residues: CASSVGQGNTIYF.

The rearrangement links TRBV7-9 to TRBJ2-1, with D possibly TRBD1 on 5 matching bases. CDR1 is SEHNR and CDR2 is FQNEAQ in the germline V gene (reference sequence). There are 15 residues in the CDR3. V lost 1 base to trimming and J lost 4 bases, with 11 bases between them. The DNA for the CDR3 is TGTGCCAGCAGCTTAGAACGCGACAGATACAATGAGCAGTTCTTC. Protein sequence: CASSLERDRYNEQFF.

The chain couples TRBV27 to TRBJ2-2, with 9 nucleotides matching TRBD1. CDR3 length: 14 residues. V lost 5 bases to trimming and J lost 7 bases; unmatched junction nucleotides: 5. The germline gives CDR1 MNHEY, CDR2 SMNVEV (reference sequence). The CDR3 sequence is CASSVQGAVGELFF. In nucleotides, the CDR3 is TGTGCCAGCAGTGTACAGGGGGCAGTCGGGGAGCTGTTTTTT.

The V call is TRBV7-2, the J call TRBJ2-5, with TRBD1 matching 7 bases. Trimming removed 5 bases from V and 3 bases from J; junction bases left unmatched: 9. Germline CDR1 and CDR2: SGHTA and FQGNSA. The CDR3 has 15 residues. The CDR3 sequence is CASSLGTGQKETQYF. The CDR3, as DNA: TGTGCCAGCAGCCTCGGGACGGGACAGAAAGAGACCCAGTACTTC.

This chain links TRBV10-2 with TRBJ2-7; weak D call: TRBD1 (6 bases). This CDR3 region has 13 residues. Germline loops: CDR1 WSHSY, CDR2 SAAADI. Between the trimmed V and J ends, which lost 6 bases and 2 bases, there was a span of 11 bases. The CDR3 sequence is CASSKGQTYEQYF. The CDR3 DNA reads TGCGCCAGCAGCAAAGGACAGACCTACGAGCAGTACTTC.

J is TRBJ2-4 and V is TRBV3-1 (or the pseudogene TRBV3-2); no clear D gene. The V end lost 4 bases, the J end lost 6 bases, and 13 bases lay between the germline ends. The germline V gene has CDR1 LGHDT and CDR2 YNNKEL (reference sequence). The CDR3 has 14 amino acids. The CDR3 coding sequence is TGTGCCAGCAGCCCGAGGCAACGGCGAAACATTCAGTACTTC. This sequence encodes CASSPRQRRNIQYF.

The chain combines TRBV5-1 with TRBJ2-2; tentative D call: TRBD1 (6 bases). CDR1 and CDR2 (germline): SGHRS, YFSETQ. Trimming took 4 bases from V and 0 from J, leaving 13 bases between them. There are 16 residues in the CDR3. CDR3 coding DNA: TGCGCCAGCAGCCTGGACAGCCTATCGAACACCGGGGAGCTGTTTTTT. Residues: CASSLDSLSNTGELFF.

The CDR3 protein is CASSEEQGSGNTIYF. The CDR3 region has the DNA TGTGCCAGCAGTGAAGAACAGGGCTCAGGAAACACCATATATTTT. V gene TRBV6-1 combines with J gene TRBJ1-3, with a tentative D call TRBD1 (6 bases). CDR3 length equals 15 residues. Trimming removed 1 base from V and 4 bases from J, with 11 bases in between. Germline V gene lookup returns CDR1 MNHNS and CDR2 SASEGT.

A few counts support this clone. The rearrangement uses TRBV19 and TRBJ1-5; D call uncertain. Germline CDR1 and CDR2: LNHDA and SQIVND (reference sequence). CDR3 length: 11 residues. Trimming took off 5 bases at V and 4 bases at J, with 3 bases between the two ends. CDR3 coding DNA: TGTGCCAGTAGTCAAAATCAGCCCCAGCATTTT. Translating gives CASSQNQPQHF.

This clone was recorded once. The chain uses TRBV10-3 and TRBJ1-3, with D uncertain. This CDR3 has 16 amino acids. The germline V and J ends were trimmed by 4 bases and 2 bases, with 15 bases remaining between them. Germline V gives CDR1 ENHRY, CDR2 SYGVKD. The CDR3 bases are TGTGCCATCAGTGGCCCGGGGAAAAGGGCTGGAAACACCATATATTTT. Its translation: CAISGPGKRAGNTIYF.

The chain links TRBV7-9 to TRBJ2-1, with no clear D. This CDR3 comprises 12 residues. Germline V CDR1 and CDR2: SEHNR, FQNEAQ (reference sequence). The V end was cut by 1 base, the J end by 10 bases, with 8 bases between. The CDR3 reads CASSLVSREQFF. In nucleotides, the CDR3 is TGTGCCAGCAGCTTAGTTTCGAGAGAGCAGTTCTTC.

The chain carries TRBV6-1 and TRBJ2-7; D unclear. The CDR3 sequence is 16 residues long. Trimming removed 4 bases from V and 2 bases from J, with 18 bases in between. CDR1 is MNHNS, CDR2 SASEGT, per germline. The CDR3 is CASSGWILDTTYEQYV. The CDR3 region has the DNA TGTGCCAGCAGTGGATGGATACTTGACACCACCTACGAGCAGTACGTC.